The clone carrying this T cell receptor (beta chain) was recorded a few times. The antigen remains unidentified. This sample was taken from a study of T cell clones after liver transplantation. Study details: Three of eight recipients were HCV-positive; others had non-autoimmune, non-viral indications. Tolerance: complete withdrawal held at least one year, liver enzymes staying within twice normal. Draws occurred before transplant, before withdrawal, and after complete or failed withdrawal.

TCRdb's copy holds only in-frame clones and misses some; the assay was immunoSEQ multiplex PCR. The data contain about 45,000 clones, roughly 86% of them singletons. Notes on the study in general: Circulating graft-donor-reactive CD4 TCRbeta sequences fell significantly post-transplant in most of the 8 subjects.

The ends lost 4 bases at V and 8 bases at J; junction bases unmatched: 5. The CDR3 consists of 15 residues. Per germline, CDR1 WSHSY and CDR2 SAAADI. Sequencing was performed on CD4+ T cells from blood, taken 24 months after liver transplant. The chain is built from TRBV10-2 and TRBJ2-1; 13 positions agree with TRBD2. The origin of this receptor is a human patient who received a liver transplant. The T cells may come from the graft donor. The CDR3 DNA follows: TGCGCCAGCAGTGTAGGACTAGCGGGAGTCGATGAGCAGTTCTTC. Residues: CASSVGLAGVDEQFF.